This T cell receptor beta chain derives from a study of T cell changes during pregnancy in multiple sclerosis. Germline CDR1 SGHTS, CDR2 YDEGEE. V gave up 4 bases and J gave up 4 bases, with 14 bases separating them. The CDR3 sequence is 14 residues long. Profiling relied on immunoSEQ multiplex PCR, and the TCRdb table lists in-frame clones only, not all of them. This table holds fewer than 50,000 clones, 85% to 90% found once. The chain combines TRBV5-8 with TRBJ1-2; D is perhaps TRBD1 (5 bases). Sample: peripheral blood, taken in the second trimester of pregnancy. This clonotype was sampled from a female donor in good health, enrolled as a control in a pregnancy study. CDR3 sequence: CASSPGTFPYGYTF. Here the CDR3 DNA reads TGTGCCAGCAGCCCCGGGACTTTCCCCTATGGCTACACCTTC.